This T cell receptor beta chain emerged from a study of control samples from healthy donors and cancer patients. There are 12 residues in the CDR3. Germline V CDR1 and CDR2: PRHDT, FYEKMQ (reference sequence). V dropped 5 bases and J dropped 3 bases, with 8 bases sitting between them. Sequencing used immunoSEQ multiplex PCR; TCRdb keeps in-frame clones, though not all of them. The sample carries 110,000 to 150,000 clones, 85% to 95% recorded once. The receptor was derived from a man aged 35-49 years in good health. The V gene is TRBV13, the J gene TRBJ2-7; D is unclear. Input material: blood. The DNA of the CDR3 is TGTGCCAGCAGCCTGAACTTCTACGAGCAGTACTTC. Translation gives CASSLNFYEQYF.